This T cell receptor beta chain is drawn from a study of cytomegalovirus exposure and HLA in healthy donors. Study conclusions and caveats: DRB1 had the most TCR associations and HLA-C the fewest, a later analysis found, with rates varying by HLA locus.

As concerns this clone: What it binds is not known.

V lost 1 base and J 5 bases, leaving 12 bases between the germline ends. The CDR3 runs to 14 residues. Germline V gene lookup returns CDR1 SQVTM and CDR2 ANQGSEA. It was with 60 Vbeta and 13 Jbeta primers that the PCR ran. The table came from immunoSEQ multiplex PCR; TCRdb's copy has only in-frame clones and leaves some out. The sample data list roughly 79,000 clones. This rearrangement joins TRBV29-1 to TRBJ2-1; the D gene is possibly TRBD2 (6 bases). Sequencing was carried out using PBMCs. This clonotype originated in a man aged 25-45 years in good health and CMV-seronegative. The CDR3 DNA follows: TGCAGCGTTGAAGGTGGGACTCGGGACAATGAGCAGTTCTTC. As protein: CSVEGGTRDNEQFF.